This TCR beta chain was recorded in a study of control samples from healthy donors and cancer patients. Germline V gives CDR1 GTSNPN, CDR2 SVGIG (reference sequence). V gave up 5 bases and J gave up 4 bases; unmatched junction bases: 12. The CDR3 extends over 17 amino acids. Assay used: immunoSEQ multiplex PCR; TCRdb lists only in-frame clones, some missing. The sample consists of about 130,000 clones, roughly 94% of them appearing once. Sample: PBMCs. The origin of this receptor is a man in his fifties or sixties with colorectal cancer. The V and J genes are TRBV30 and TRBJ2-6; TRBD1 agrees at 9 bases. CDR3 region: CAWGPGTGSTGANVLTF. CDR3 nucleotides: TGTGCCTGGGGCCCCGGGACAGGGTCGACCGGGGCCAACGTCCTGACTTTC.